Shown below are 16 T cell receptor beta chains from a single sample sequenced in a study of CXCR3-negative and CXCR3-positive naive CD8 T cells. Findings of the study overall: CXCR3-expressing naive cells carried TRB CDR3s more hydrophobic than those of CXCR3-negative naive cells.

The TRB libraries of cDNA were built by UMI-labeled 5' RACE. TCRdb re-called the 5' RACE reads; every CDR3 protein appears as one record, without DNA. The table counts about 92,000 distinct CDR3 sequences; less than 0.85% lies in the top ten. These TCRs are of unknown antigen specificity. The sequencing sample was made of naive CXCR3+ CD8+ T cells from blood. Subset in this sample: CD45RO-CCR7+CD27+CD95- naive CD8+ T cells expressing CXCR3 (TNR3+). The source of these receptors is a human donor in good health. Some clones in this sample may be carry-over from other donors' samples.

V is TRBV28 and J is TRBJ2-1. The CDR3 runs to 12 residues. CDR1 and CDR2 (germline): MDHEN, SYDVKM. The CDR3 is CASSLYVNEQFF. Based on the CDR3 plus reference TRBV28 and TRBJ2-1, the full variable domain is DVKVTQSSRYLVKRTGEKVFLECVQDMDHENMFWYRQDPGLGLRLIYFSYDVKMKEKGDIPEGYSVSREKKERFSLILESASTNQTSMYLCASSLYVNEQFFGPGTRLTVL.

The rearrangement uses TRBV7-6 and TRBJ2-1. The CDR3 sequence is 16 residues long. Germline V gene data show CDR1 as SGHVS and CDR2 as FNYEAQ. The CDR3 loop is CASSLSPSVLYNEQFF.

The chain joins TRBV28 to TRBJ1-6. Germline values: CDR1 MDHEN, CDR2 SYDVKM. The CDR3 sequence is 12 residues long. The CDR3 spells CASSPITGLVHF.

The chain employs TRBV7-8 and TRBJ2-3; absent DNA, TCRdb's TRBD1 call cannot be checked. The CDR3 spans 15 residues. Germline V gene lookup returns CDR1 SGHVS and CDR2 FQNEAQ. This chain's CDR3 is CASSLDRGVADTQYF.

The rearrangement joins TRBV5-1 to TRBJ2-3; as DNA is missing, the TRBD2 call by TCRdb cannot be tested. The germline gives CDR1 SGHRS, CDR2 YFSETQ. The CDR3 loop spans 16 amino acids. The CDR3 is CASSSYWDSSTDTQYF.

V and J are TRBV4-1 and TRBJ2-7; no DNA is available, so the TRBD1 call from TCRdb remains unchecked. From germline, CDR1 is MGHRA and CDR2 YSYEKL. This CDR3 contains 15 residues. CDR3 sequence: CASSQVKTGGEEQYF.

The V and J genes are TRBV14 and TRBJ2-2; lacking DNA, the TRBD2 call made by TCRdb goes unchecked. CDR3 length: 18 residues. Per the germline V gene, CDR1 is SGHDN and CDR2 is FVKESK. The CDR3 region is CASSQDIGLAANTGELFF.

The V gene is TRBV5-4, the J gene TRBJ2-1; TCRdb indicates TRBD1, and absent DNA this call remains unverified. The CDR3 runs to 13 residues. Germline values: CDR1 SGHNT, CDR2 YYREEE (reference sequence). The chain's CDR3 is CASSLYQGIEQFF.

The V and J genes are TRBV7-6 and TRBJ1-1. The V gene's germline CDR1 is SGHVS and CDR2 FNYEAQ. The CDR3 loop spans 12 amino acids. The CDR3 loop reads CASSRLLPEAFF.

The chain couples TRBV5-1 to TRBJ1-4. Germline V gene data show CDR1 as SGHRS and CDR2 as YFSETQ. This CDR3 spans 15 amino acids. CDR3 residues: CASSLAGRINEKLFF.

The chain carries TRBV2 and TRBJ2-1; TCRdb's D call, TRBD2, is unchecked because there is no DNA. This CDR3 has 15 amino acids. CDR1 and CDR2 (germline): SNHLY, FYNNEI. CDR3 sequence reads: CASSPAGGKNNEQFF.

The rearrangement uses TRBV3-1 and TRBJ1-2. This CDR3 is built from 13 residues. Per germline, CDR1 LGHDT and CDR2 YNNKEL (reference sequence). Here the CDR3 reads CASSQGVGHGYTF.

The CDR3: CASNSFNGANYGYTF. The rearrangement uses TRBV6-5 and TRBJ1-2. The CDR3 length is 15 residues. Germline values: CDR1 MNHEY, CDR2 SVGAGI.

The V gene is TRBV29-1, the J gene TRBJ2-1; TCRdb returns TRBD2, unconfirmable since there is no DNA. Germline values: CDR1 SQVTM, CDR2 ANQGSEA. There are 12 residues in the CDR3. The CDR3 loop reads CSVDLGTAGSFF.

This chain joins TRBV28 and TRBJ2-5; TCRdb proposes TRBD2, but this gene call is untestable without DNA. CDR1 MDHEN and CDR2 SYDVKM come from the germline V gene. The CDR3 is 16 residues long. CDR3 in amino acids: CASRRRTSGSDETQYF.

The chain recombines TRBV20-1 with TRBJ2-5; absent DNA, TCRdb's TRBD1 call cannot be checked. CDR3 length: 13 residues. Germline-derived CDR1 and CDR2 are DFQATT and SNEGSKA (reference sequence). CDR3 region: CSAIPGGKETQYF.